The 17 T cell receptor beta chains below all came from one sample that was sequenced in a study of cytomegalovirus exposure and HLA in healthy donors. The PCR was carried out with 60 Vbeta primers and 13 Jbeta primers. The data were produced by immunoSEQ multiplex PCR, yet TCRdb's version contains in-frame clones alone and is incomplete. The table includes about 44,000 clones, about nine tenths detected once. Sequencing was carried out using PBMCs. These receptors were obtained from a woman aged 40 to 50 in good health and CMV-seropositive.

The V gene is TRBV14, the J gene TRBJ1-1; D gene uncertain. V lost 2 bases to trimming and J lost 0 bases, with 4 bases between them. This CDR3 spans 13 amino acids. Germline V gene sequence: CDR1 SGHDN, CDR2 FVKESK. CDR3 nucleotide sequence: TGTGCCAGCAGCCAATTAGTGAACACTGAAGCTTTCTTT. This gives the protein CASSQLVNTEAFF.

The V gene is TRBV4-1, the J gene TRBJ2-3; TRBD2 matches at 10 bases. V trimming: 4 bases; J trimming: 3 bases; junction bases outside the gene matches: 7. CDR3 length equals 16 residues. Germline values: CDR1 MGHRA, CDR2 YSYEKL. The CDR3 region has the DNA TGCGCCAGCAGCCCAAGGGGGACTAGCGAGACAGATACGCAGTATTTT. Translation: CASSPRGTSETDTQYF.

The gene calls are TRBV4-1 and TRBJ2-5; 9 bases agree with TRBD1. The CDR3 covers 13 residues. The germline CDR1 and CDR2 sequences are MGHRA and YSYEKL. The trim removed 4 bases at V and 3 bases at J, leaving 0 bases unmatched. The DNA of the CDR3 is TGCGCCAGCAGCCGGACAGGGGAAGAGACCCAGTACTTC. It yields the protein CASSRTGEETQYF.

The chain employs TRBV5-4 and TRBJ2-5; 8 bases match TRBD2. The CDR3 is 16 amino acids. After removal of 3 bases from V and 1 base from J, the junction contained 8 bases not matched to a gene. The germline CDR1 and CDR2 sequences are SGHNT and YYREEE (reference sequence). Written as DNA, the CDR3 is TGTGCCAGCAGCTGGGGTGGCCGGGGGGGCCAAGAGACCCAGTACTTC. This sequence encodes CASSWGGRGGQETQYF. The complete variable domain, with remaining parts taken from reference TRBV5-4 and TRBJ2-5, reads ETGVTQSPTHLIKTRGQQVTLRCSSQSGHNTVSWYQQALGQGPQFIFQYYREEENGRGNFPPRFSGLQFPNYSSELNVNALELDDSALYLCASSWGGRGGQETQYFGPGTRLLVL.

The chain couples TRBV5-4 to TRBJ2-5, with D possibly being TRBD2 (6 bases). This CDR3 has 14 residues. CDR1 SGHNT and CDR2 YYREEE come from the germline V gene (reference sequence). Between the trimmed V and J ends, which lost 0 bases and 5 bases, there was a span of 11 bases. The CDR3 reads CASSLAGGGETQYF. The CDR3 nucleotides read TGTGCCAGCAGCTTGGCAGGCGGAGGGGAGACCCAGTACTTC.

As for this clone: A junction boundary mismatches the germline segment, possibly from a read error. The chain recombines TRBV13 with TRBJ2-7, with 10 bases fitting TRBD2. The CDR3 is 15 amino acids. Germline CDR1 is PRHDT and CDR2 is FYEKMQ (reference sequence). CDR3 nucleotide sequence: TGTGCCAGCAGCGTAGGACTAGCGGTCTCCTACGAGCAGTACTTC. Amino acid sequence: CASSVGLAVSYEQYF.

The rearrangement uses TRBV5-4 and TRBJ1-1; D possibly corresponds to TRBD1 (6 bases). The CDR3 totals 15 residues. Germline V gene sequence: CDR1 SGHNT, CDR2 YYREEE (reference sequence). V was cut by 9 bases and J by 4 bases, with 22 bases left in between. CDR3 sequence (DNA): TGTGCCACCAAGGGGGGGTTGGTTGAAGGCACTGAAGCTTTCTTT. Protein product: CATKGGLVEGTEAFF.

The chain carries TRBV19 and TRBJ1-5, with D unclear. Trimming took off 7 bases at V and 1 base at J, with 20 bases between the two ends. Germline CDR1 and CDR2: LNHDA and SQIVND (reference sequence). The CDR3 is 17 amino acids. The CDR3 protein is CASTRHDTFGSNQPQHF. CDR3 DNA: TGTGCCAGTACCAGACATGATACCTTTGGAAGCAATCAGCCCCAGCATTTT.

V usage is TRBV28 and J usage is TRBJ1-2, with D maybe TRBD1 (6 bases). Germline values: CDR1 MDHEN, CDR2 SYDVKM. The CDR3 spans 14 residues. The ends were cut back, 8 bases at V and 5 bases at J, with 18 bases in the middle. CDR3 residues: CASGAPQGIYGYTF. The CDR3 DNA reads TGTGCCAGCGGAGCGCCTCAGGGGATATATGGCTACACCTTC.

The chain couples TRBV2 to TRBJ1-4; the D gene is possibly TRBD1 (6 bases). This CDR3 spans 15 amino acids. V lost 6 bases to trimming and J lost 3 bases, with 14 bases between them. CDR1 is SNHLY and CDR2 is FYNNEI in the germline V gene. CDR3 sequence reads: CASRSGDVPNEKLFF. The CDR3 DNA reads as TGTGCCAGCAGGTCAGGGGACGTCCCTAATGAAAAACTGTTTTTT.

This clone was observed a few times. The chain joins TRBV7-2 to TRBJ1-3; 7 positions match TRBD1. Germline V gene sequence: CDR1 SGHTA, CDR2 FQGNSA. CDR3 length: 17 amino acids. Trimming removed 2 bases from V and 3 bases from J; junction bases left unmatched: 10. The CDR3 is CASSLRRTGDSGNTIYF. CDR3 coding DNA: TGTGCCAGCAGCTTAAGAAGAACAGGGGACAGTGGAAACACCATATATTTT.

This rearrangement joins TRBV15 to TRBJ2-1; 7 positions agree with TRBD1. Germline V gene lookup returns CDR1 LNHNV and CDR2 YYDKDF (reference sequence). Losses at the gene ends were 6 bases for V and 3 bases for J; bases not matched to a gene: 5. The CDR3 runs to 14 residues. The DNA of the CDR3 is TGTGCCACCAGATACGGACAGGTCTACAATGAGCAGTTCTTC. It codes for CATRYGQVYNEQFF.

This chain joins TRBV6-5 and TRBJ1-5; TRBD1 matches 7 bases. Trimming at V came to 4 bases and at J to 4 bases, leaving 10 bases not matched to a gene. The CDR3 is 16 residues long. The germline V gene encodes CDR1 MNHEY and CDR2 SVGAGI. CDR3 coding DNA: TGTGCCAGCAGTTCTTATACAGGGGTTAGTAATCAGCCCCAGCATTTT. It is translated as CASSSYTGVSNQPQHF.

V usage is TRBV6-1 and J usage is TRBJ1-2; 11 bases fit TRBD1. The ends lost 5 bases at V and 7 bases at J; junction bases unmatched: 6. CDR1 MNHNS and CDR2 SASEGT come from the germline V gene. The CDR3 loop spans 14 amino acids. CDR3 sequence reads: CASSWTGGGCGYTF. For the CDR3, the DNA is TGTGCCAGCAGTTGGACAGGGGGCGGATGTGGCTACACCTTC.

The genes are TRBV28 and TRBJ1-4; D is uncertain. Germline-derived CDR1 and CDR2 are MDHEN and SYDVKM. V dropped 6 bases and J dropped 4 bases, with 12 bases sitting between them. The CDR3 consists of 14 residues. The CDR3 coding sequence is TGTGCCAGCAGCCCGCACGAGAATAATGAAAAACTGTTTTTT. Protein product: CASSPHENNEKLFF.

The J gene is TRBJ2-3, the V gene TRBV19; D is undetermined. The CDR3 consists of 15 residues. From germline, CDR1 is LNHDA and CDR2 SQIVND (reference sequence). V gave up 0 bases and J gave up 5 bases, with 12 bases separating them. Written as DNA, the CDR3 is TGTGCCAGTAGTATAGATTCCGTCGCAGGAGATACGCAGTATTTT. As protein: CASSIDSVAGDTQYF.

The chain joins TRBV5-1 to TRBJ1-6; TRBD1 agrees at 8 bases. Germline CDR1 is SGHRS and CDR2 is YFSETQ. With V trimmed by 4 bases and J by 6 bases, 6 bases remained unmatched. This CDR3 contains 15 residues. The CDR3 region is CASSLDGQGNSPLHF. The CDR3 bases are TGCGCCAGCAGCCTCGATGGACAGGGTAATTCACCCCTCCACTTT.